Listed below are T cell receptor beta chains from one sample, sequenced in a study of blood T cell repertoires in COVID-19. TCRdb's copy holds only in-frame clones and misses some; the assay was immunoSEQ multiplex PCR. The sample has about 210,000 clones, roughly 94% seen once; the top ten hold 1% to 1.5%. Sequenced input: peripheral blood. The receptors come from a man aged 25 to 45 with acute or convalescent COVID-19. CDR3s include the opening cysteine and the closing phenylalanine or tryptophan.

V	CDR3
TRBV28	CASRYNYGYTF
TRBV3-1/TRBV3-2	CASRQMDRGRVNTEAFF
TRBV3-1/TRBV3-2	CASSQRDRGYGYTF
TRBV5-1	CASSLDTPTGTWINSPLHF
TRBV11-2	CASSYLRGRGGELFF
TRBV19	CASNRGLAGGLDTQYF
TRBV5-1	CASSLGLSDTQYF
TRBV3-1/TRBV3-2	CASSFRQGRTNEKLFF
TRBV5-1	CASSPGLTNYGYTF
TRBV27	CASSHYGTVQETQYF
TRBV14	CASSQFRTENTEAFF
TRBV7-3	CASSLSESPDTQYF
TRBV20-1	CSASPSGRDTQYF
TRBV5-1	CASSLSGGAYEQYF
TRBV27	CASSGREITGELFF
TRBV29-1	CSVEAGGLSAPDTQYF
TRBV4-1	CASSQVFLQGAGELFF
TRBV9	CASSPHRQGAHYEQYF
TRBV4-1	CASSPRPRLAGVDEQYF
TRBV3-1/TRBV3-2	CASSQAHSYEQYF
TRBV11-2	CASSLVRGTGRTDTQYF
TRBV28	CASSFISNRNTIYF
TRBV7-2	CASSLASGHYNEQFF
TRBV2	CASSDGDGTEAFF
TRBV6-6	CASSYSNEQYF
TRBV21-1	CASSKPPGGGRGETQYF
TRBV9	CASSAGQGVRGNTIYF
TRBV4-1	CASSQDPPARSTYEQYF
TRBV29-1	CSAFQGVDYGYTF
TRBV18	CASSPPGTDTQYF
TRBV11-2	CASSTWLETGSYEQYF